The 16 T cell receptor beta chains listed next were all sequenced from one sample in a study of blood T cell repertoires in COVID-19. Assay used: immunoSEQ multiplex PCR; TCRdb lists only in-frame clones, some missing. Here the sample spans some 210,000 clones, roughly four fifths being singletons. Sequencing was performed on peripheral blood. These receptors all come from a woman aged 50 to 60 with active or convalescent COVID-19.

The CDR3 reads CASSALSGRGNEQFF. The CDR3 DNA follows: TGTGCCAGCAGCGCCCTTAGCGGGAGGGGAAATGAGCAGTTCTTC. The gene calls are TRBV2 and TRBJ2-1, with TRBD2 matching 11 bases. With 6 bases clipped from V and 7 bases from J, the junction kept 8 bases outside the gene matches. Germline V lookup: CDR1 SNHLY, CDR2 FYNNEI. The CDR3 contains 15 residues.

The chain has TRBV5-4 and TRBJ2-5; 9 bases line up with TRBD2. Unmatched junction bases numbered 14, after V lost 6 bases and J lost 5 bases. This CDR3 is built from 16 residues. Germline values: CDR1 SGHNT, CDR2 YYREEE (reference sequence). In DNA form, the CDR3 reads TGTGCCAGCACCCAGGGGACAGCGGGGGGTCCGGAGACCCAGTACTTC. Translation gives CASTQGTAGGPETQYF.

The rearrangement uses TRBV28 and TRBJ2-2; 8 positions agree with TRBD1. The germline V gene has CDR1 MDHEN and CDR2 SYDVKM. V shed 10 bases, J shed 0 bases, and the junction held 4 bases outside the gene matches. This CDR3 is built from 14 residues. CDR3 DNA sequence: TGTGCCATTCCGGACAGGGCGAACACCGGGGAGCTGTTTTTT. Translated, it gives CAIPDRANTGELFF.

The chain carries TRBV10-3 and TRBJ1-1, with 9 bases lining up with TRBD1. The trim removed 5 bases at V and 2 bases at J, leaving 3 bases unmatched. The CDR3 consists of 14 residues. CDR1 is ENHRY, CDR2 SYGVKD, per germline. CDR3 in DNA: TGTGCCATCAGTTGGGACAGGGCAAACACTGAAGCTTTCTTT. This translates into CAISWDRANTEAFF.

This clone has just a few counts. The chain carries TRBV6-1 and TRBJ1-2; no clear D gene. This CDR3 is built from 11 residues. V was trimmed by 3 bases and J by 5 bases, leaving 4 bases between them. The germline V gene encodes CDR1 MNHNS and CDR2 SASEGT. The CDR3 DNA follows: TGTGCCAGCAGTGATAGTTATGGCTACACCTTC. Its protein product is CASSDSYGYTF.

This chain connects TRBV5-1 to TRBJ1-1; possible D gene TRBD1, 6 bases. V was cut by 0 bases and J by 0 bases, with 9 bases left in between. CDR1 is SGHRS, CDR2 YFSETQ, per germline. The CDR3 contains 15 residues. The DNA for the CDR3 is TGCGCCAGCAGCTTGGAAGGGACAATGAACACTGAAGCTTTCTTT. Translated: CASSLEGTMNTEAFF.

The rearrangement uses TRBV11-3 and TRBJ2-1; D gene ambiguous. The ends were cut back, 1 base at V and 8 bases at J, with 12 bases in the middle. In germline, CDR1 is SGHNT, CDR2 YENEEA. This CDR3 is 14 amino acids long. For the CDR3, the DNA is TGTGCCAGCAGCTTAGGGCAACAAGGAGATGAGCAGTTCTTC. This encodes CASSLGQQGDEQFF.

J is TRBJ2-1 and V is TRBV29-1, with TRBD2 matching over 8 bases. V lost 4 bases to trimming and J lost 5 bases; unmatched junction nucleotides: 10. This CDR3 is built from 15 residues. CDR1 and CDR2 from the germline V gene are SQVTM and ANQGSEA. The CDR3 protein is CSVVPRAGDHNEQFF. The CDR3, as DNA: TGCAGCGTTGTCCCCAGAGCGGGAGATCACAATGAGCAGTTCTTC.

The chain joins TRBV6-5 to TRBJ1-5; D is unclear. The V and J ends lost 6 bases and 5 bases respectively, with 11 bases between them. Germline CDR1 MNHEY, CDR2 SVGAGI. This CDR3 spans 13 amino acids. CDR3 region: CASRKTGDQPQHF. Written as DNA, the CDR3 is TGTGCCAGCAGAAAAACGGGTGATCAGCCCCAGCATTTT.

This clone was detected only a few times. This sequence joins TRBV28 and TRBJ1-5; D may be TRBD1 (5 bases). Trimming took off 7 bases at V and 2 bases at J, with 18 bases between the two ends. This CDR3 has 16 residues. Germline V gene sequence: CDR1 MDHEN, CDR2 SYDVKM. CDR3 in amino acids: CASNPRRGGGNQPQHF. Here the CDR3 DNA reads TGTGCCAGCAACCCCCGGCGGGGGGGAGGCAATCAGCCCCAGCATTTT.

The chain combines TRBV13 with TRBJ2-3; D might be TRBD1 (6 bases). V lost 1 base and J lost 6, with 14 bases in between. The germline gives CDR1 PRHDT, CDR2 FYEKMQ (reference sequence). The CDR3 contains 15 residues. The CDR3 sequence is CASSLDSRGMDTQYF. CDR3 sequence (DNA): TGTGCCAGCAGCTTAGACTCTAGGGGGATGGATACGCAGTATTTT.

The gene calls are TRBV5-3 and TRBJ2-2; 14 bases agree with TRBD2. TRBV5-3 is marked as an open reading frame, function uncertain. This CDR3 has 19 amino acids. V was pared by 4 bases and J by 13 bases, with 21 bases of the junction left unmatched. This chain's CDR3 is CARSQTSGRGSVTSEGLFF. CDR3 nucleotide sequence: TGTGCCAGAAGCCAGACTAGCGGGAGGGGGTCGGTAACAAGTGAGGGGCTGTTTTTT.

This clone has a single count. The chain joins TRBV28 to TRBJ2-1, with 11 bases that match TRBD2. Per the germline V gene, CDR1 is MDHEN and CDR2 is SYDVKM. With V trimmed by 5 bases and J by 0 bases, 9 bases remained unmatched. The CDR3 is made up of 18 amino acids. Here the CDR3 DNA reads TGTGCCAGCAGTGCATTAGCGGGAGGGCCTACCTCCTACAATGAGCAGTTCTTC. It is translated as CASSALAGGPTSYNEQFF.

The rearrangement uses TRBV28 and TRBJ2-1; a possible D gene is TRBD2 (6 bases). The V end was cut by 3 bases, the J end by 0 bases, with 9 bases between. Germline CDR1 MDHEN, CDR2 SYDVKM. CDR3 size: 15 residues. The CDR3 DNA reads TGTGCCAGCAGTTTTGGCGGGGCCTCCTACAATGAGCAGTTCTTC. It yields the protein CASSFGGASYNEQFF.

The chain employs TRBV9 and TRBJ2-3; 13 bases are shared with TRBD2. Germline V lookup: CDR1 SGDLS, CDR2 YYNGEE. Trimming cost V 3 bases and J 4 bases; bases outside gene matches: 5. The CDR3 runs 16 residues. Written as DNA, the CDR3 is TGTGCCAGCAGCGAGGGGACTAGCGGGACTTCAGATACGCAGTATTTT. This translates into CASSEGTSGTSDTQYF.

V gene TRBV3-1 (or the pseudogene TRBV3-2) combines with J gene TRBJ1-2; D not certain. The CDR3 is 14 residues long. V dropped 4 bases and J dropped 8 bases, with 17 bases sitting between them. Germline assignment: CDR1 LGHDT and CDR2 YNNKEL (reference sequence). CDR3 protein: CASSLEPWAEGYTF. CDR3 nucleotides: TGTGCCAGCAGCCTCGAGCCCTGGGCAGAGGGCTACACCTTC.